The entry that follows covers one TCR beta chain sequence. How the authors handled the data: Estimation of nucleated cell counts relied on the amplification of reference gene primers. Some clones are missing from TCRdb's copy, which holds only in-frame ones; the method was immunoSEQ multiplex PCR. Clone size and the V and J calls come from that table; the DNA yielded D and trimming. The sample shows about 310,000 clones, roughly 87% of them seen only once. The data stem from a study of blood T cell repertoires in COVID-19. Study summary: PBMCs, B-cell-depleted T cells, or T cells were the source of the cDNA or gDNA that made up the material.

This sequence originates from a man between 50 and 59 years old with active or convalescent COVID-19. Sample: peripheral blood.

This chain's CDR3 is CASSYSQINTDTQYF. CDR3 nucleotide sequence: TGTGCCAGCAGTTACTCGCAGATAAACACAGATACGCAGTATTTT. The chain employs TRBV6-2 or TRBV6-3 and TRBJ2-3; D gene unclear. From germline, CDR1 is MNHEY and CDR2 SVGEGT. Trimming shortened V by 0 bases and J by 2 bases, and 9 bases separated the two germline ends. The CDR3 runs 15 residues.